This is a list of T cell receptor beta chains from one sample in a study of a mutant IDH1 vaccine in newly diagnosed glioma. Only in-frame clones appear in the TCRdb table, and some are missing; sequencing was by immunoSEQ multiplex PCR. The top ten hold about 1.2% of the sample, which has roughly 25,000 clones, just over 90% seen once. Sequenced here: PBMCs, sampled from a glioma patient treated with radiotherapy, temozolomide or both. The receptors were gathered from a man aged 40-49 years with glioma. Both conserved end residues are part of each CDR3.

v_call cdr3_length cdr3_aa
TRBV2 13 CASSRDRQETQYF
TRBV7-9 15 CASSQLAGGPGELFF
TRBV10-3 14 CAISGSGPNYGYTF
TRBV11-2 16 CASSITDSSSYNEQFF
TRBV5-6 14 CASSPGTYNYGYTF
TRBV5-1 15 CASSLDGAGTDTQYF
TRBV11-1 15 CASSSGTASNQPQHF
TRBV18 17 CASSPQPGTSGDYEQYF
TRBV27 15 CASSSRGRVIYEQYF
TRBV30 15 CAWSLGTGVLHEQYF
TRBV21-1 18 CASTKKGISYRLNQPQHF
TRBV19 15 CASKPSTSGDYGYTF
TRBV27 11 CASSLGETQYF
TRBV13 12 CASSLGHYEQYF
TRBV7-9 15 CASSPMTGVVYGYTF
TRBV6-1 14 CASSEAGGTYEQYF
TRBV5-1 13 CASSHEDSYEQYF
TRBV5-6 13 CASSDDRGGEQFF
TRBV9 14 CASSPQDRANVLTF
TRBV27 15 CASSPGTSTSDEQYF
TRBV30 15 CAWRFRGQENTEAFF
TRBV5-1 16 CASSQGRQISGNTIYF
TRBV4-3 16 CASSQVSGTSGYEQYF
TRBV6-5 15 CASSRRGTGHYGYTF
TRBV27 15 CASSLLTARGNEQYF
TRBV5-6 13 CASSLIPGVEAFF
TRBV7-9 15 CASSEVSAQGNIQYF
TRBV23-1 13 CASSRPNIYGYTF
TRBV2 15 CASSGTSGSGIEQYF
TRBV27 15 CASRLAGGPYNEQFF
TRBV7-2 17 CASSLSEPGIKGGKLFF
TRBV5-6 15 CASSFGTTHTGELFF
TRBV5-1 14 CASSPHRGNTEAFF
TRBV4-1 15 CASSYPGQNIYGYTF
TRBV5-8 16 CASSFGSTGGGDTQYF
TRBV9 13 CASSADSGSERYF
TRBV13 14 CATSAGDPYDEQFF
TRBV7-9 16 CASSSTSGGNTGELFF
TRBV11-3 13 CASSLVARTEAFF
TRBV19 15 CASNGGGPSPQPQHF
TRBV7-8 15 CASSHNPSTGYEQFF
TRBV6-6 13 CATATGPFEKLFF
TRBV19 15 CASSMLGDGNQPQHF
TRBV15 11 CATRVATEAFF
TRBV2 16 CASPERLAESTDTQYF
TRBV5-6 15 CASSVSGQLGNEQFF
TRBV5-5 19 CASSLGGLAGAHSYNEQFF
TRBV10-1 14 CASRSGLAGGELFF
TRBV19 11 CASSMGDTQYF
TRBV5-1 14 CASSPGLASYEQYF
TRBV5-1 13 CASSPEGTDTQYF
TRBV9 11 CASSVEGRLFF